The T cell receptor (beta chain) under discussion was sequenced for a study of T cells in Graves' hyperthyroidism and ophthalmopathy. Notes on the study in general: Blood shared most expanded thyroid clonotypes above 0.001.

This CDR3 has 16 amino acids. The V end lost 5 bases, the J end lost 0 bases, and 17 bases lay between the germline ends. The germline V gene encodes CDR1 DFQATT and CDR2 SNEGSKA (reference sequence). There were TCR beta CDR3 regions amplified from RNA transcripts. The TCR CDR3 first-round RT-PCR relied on the HTBI primer set. Via MiXCR, TCRdb re-called the multiplex PCR reads, giving one row per CDR3 protein. The sample records 300,000 to 350,000 distinct CDR3 sequences, around 13% being singletons. Graves' hyperthyroidism qualified as stable when ophthalmopathy did not progress within 18 months. Thyroid ultrasound and orbital computed tomography, with clinical symptoms and serum thyroxine and TRAb, informed diagnoses. This sample holds PBMCs from approximately 9 ml fresh peripheral blood. Comments on this clonotype: Its antigen is not identified.

Sequenced: blood. V usage is TRBV20-1 and J usage is TRBJ2-1; D gene ambiguous. This TCR was recovered from a woman in her twenties or thirties with Graves' hyperthyroidism. This CDR3 reads CSAGVGAAFSYNEQFF. In DNA, the CDR3 is TGCAGTGCTGGGGTGGGCGCGGCCTTCTCCTACAATGAGCAGTTCTTC.